These T cell receptor beta chains were read from a single sample in a study of graft-versus-host responses after intestinal transplantation. Clones were read by immunoSEQ multiplex PCR, and TCRdb kept only the in-frame ones, dropping some. The sample has tens of thousands of clones, around 86% seen once. Sequences were derived from ileum tissue, sampled 350 to 400 days after transplant. These receptor sequences come from a human patient who received an intestinal transplant, so some T cells may come from the graft donor. CDR3s include the opening cysteine and the closing phenylalanine or tryptophan. The order of the fields is J gene, D gene, clone size, V gene, CDR3 DNA, CDR3 protein. D genes are given only for firm matches. Clone size appears in some rows only: once, few, many, or a class for an expanded clone.

>TRBJ1-6|NA|NA|TRBV5-1
TGCGCCAGCAGCTTGATGGGTTTTAATTCACCCCTCCACTTT
CASSLMGFNSPLHF
>TRBJ1-6|NA|NA|TRBV6-5
TGTGCCAGCAGTTACTCCCGACAGGCCAATTCACCCCTCCACTTT
CASSYSRQANSPLHF
>TRBJ1-2|NA|NA|TRBV11-2
TGTGCCAGCAGCTTCTTGGGGGCCTATGGCTACACCTTC
CASSFLGAYGYTF
>TRBJ2-7|TRBD1|NA|TRBV28
TGTGCCAGCAGTCCCGGGACAGGCTCCTACGAGCAGTACTTC
CASSPGTGSYEQYF
>TRBJ1-1|NA|NA|TRBV19
TGTGCCAGTAGTATCCCGCCAGGACCGAACACTGAAGCTTTCTTT
CASSIPPGPNTEAFF
>TRBJ2-5|NA|NA|TRBV6-5
TGTGCCAGCAGTTACTCTGCGGGTGGACAGCGAGGGACCCAGTACTTC
CASSYSAGGQRGTQYF
>TRBJ2-7|TRBD2|once|TRBV9
TGTGCCAGCAGCTCGCTAGCGGGACCCTACGAGCAGTACTTC
CASSSLAGPYEQYF
>TRBJ2-7|TRBD2|NA|TRBV29-1
TGCAGCGTTCGGGGGGGGCCCAACTACGAGCAGTACTTC
CSVRGGPNYEQYF
>TRBJ2-7|NA|NA|TRBV21-1
TGTGCCAGCAGCAAAATGCCAGGGAATCTCTCCTACGAGCAGTACTTC
CASSKMPGNLSYEQYF
>TRBJ1-1|NA|few|TRBV11-1
TGTGCCAGCAGCTTAGATCAGGGCTTAAGCAGTGAAGCTTTCTTT
CASSLDQGLSSEAFF
>TRBJ2-7|NA|once|TRBV6-6
TGTGCCAGCGGCTCCGTCCCAAGACCGCGAAACTACGAGCAGTACTTC
CASGSVPRPRNYEQYF
>TRBJ2-7|NA|few|TRBV13
TGTGCCAGCAGCTTAGGGACAGATCGGCAGTACTTC
CASSLGTDRQYF
>TRBJ2-7|NA|NA|TRBV28
TGTGCCAGCAGAAAGACAGGTTTTTACGAGCAGTACTTC
CASRKTGFYEQYF
>TRBJ2-3|NA|NA|TRBV2
TGTGCCAGCAGTGTACGACGGGAGAGAGCAGATACGCAGTATTTT
CASSVRRERADTQYF
>TRBJ2-7|TRBD2|NA|TRBV6-6
TGTGCCAGCAGTTACGGGACTAGTCAGTTCTACGAGCAGTACTTC
CASSYGTSQFYEQYF
>TRBJ2-2|TRBD2|once|TRBV25-1
TGTGCTGTAGCGGGAGTCGGGGAGCTGTTTTTT
CAVAGVGELFF
>TRBJ2-2|NA|NA|TRBV7-3
TGTGCCAGCAGCTCTTTCAGGGTATCAGGGGAGCTGTTTTTT
CASSSFRVSGELFF
>TRBJ2-7|TRBD2|NA|TRBV2
TGTGCCAGCAGTGAATCGCTGACTAGCGGGGACTACGAGCAGTACTTC
CASSESLTSGDYEQYF
>TRBJ1-2|NA|once|TRBV5-1
TGCGCCAGCAGCTTGGTTAGGACTTCACCTCGGCATGGCTACACCTTC
CASSLVRTSPRHGYTF
>TRBJ2-3|TRBD2|once|TRBV11-2
TGTGCCAGCAGCGATGGACTAGCGGGAGGGAGGATAACAGATACGCAGTATTTT
CASSDGLAGGRITDTQYF
>TRBJ2-2|NA|NA|TRBV6-1
TGTGCCAGCAGTGGGCAGGGTATGAGCACCGGGGAGCTGTTTTTT
CASSGQGMSTGELFF
>TRBJ1-1|NA|NA|TRBV28
TGTGCCAGCAGTTTTTTTATGGGGTTCAGGAAGAACACTGAAGCTTTCTTT
CASSFFMGFRKNTEAFF
>TRBJ2-7|NA|NA|TRBV6-1
TGTGCCAGCTGCAGCGGGACAGGTGTCTCCGAGCAGTACTTC
CASCSGTGVSEQYF
>TRBJ2-1|NA|NA|TRBV7-3
TGTGCCAGCAGCTTAAACAGCGACAATGAGCAGTTCTTC
CASSLNSDNEQFF
>TRBJ2-3|NA|NA|TRBV7-3
TGTGCCAGCAGCTTAAATGGGGGGCCCGCAGATACGCAGTATTTT
CASSLNGGPADTQYF
>TRBJ2-1|TRBD1|NA|TRBV28
TGTGCCAGCAGTTCACAGGGGTCTAATGAGCAGTTCTTC
CASSSQGSNEQFF
>TRBJ1-2|NA|once|TRBV9
TGTGCCAGCAGCTTGCACCAGGGGAGAAGCTATGGCTACACCTTC
CASSLHQGRSYGYTF
>TRBJ2-1|TRBD1|NA|TRBV28
TGTGCCAGCCTAGACAGGGAAAGTTGGAGTGAGCAGTTCTTC
CASLDRESWSEQFF
>TRBJ1-1|NA|few|TRBV11-2
TGTGCCAGCAGCTTAACGCCGACAGGCTTTGGGGGAGCTTTCTTT
CASSLTPTGFGGAFF
>TRBJ1-2|TRBD1|NA|TRBV14
TGTGCCAGCAGCCAAGATCGGGGACAGAACTATGGCTACACCTTC
CASSQDRGQNYGYTF
>TRBJ2-2|NA|NA|TRBV28
TGTGCCAGCACCCTACTTAGCGGGAACACCGGGGAGCTGTTTTTT
CASTLLSGNTGELFF
>TRBJ2-2|TRBD2|NA|TRBV9
TGTGCCAGCAGCCCCCCGGCGGGGCGGGAGGTCGGGGAGCTGTTTTTT
CASSPPAGREVGELFF
>TRBJ1-1|TRBD1|NA|TRBV5-4
TGTGCCAGCAGCTTGGAAACAGGGGTAACTGGTAGGGCTTTCTTT
CASSLETGVTGRAFF
>TRBJ1-2|TRBD1|NA|TRBV28
TGTGCCAGCAGTTTCGAAATAGACAGGGGGCGGGGCTATGGCTACACCTTC
CASSFEIDRGRGYGYTF
>TRBJ2-7|NA|NA|TRBV15
TGTGCCACCAGCAGAGGGGTCTCCTACGAGCAGTACTTC
CATSRGVSYEQYF
>TRBJ2-7|NA|NA|TRBV6-1
TGTGCCAGCAGTGAAGGTAGGGTCCCCTCCTACGAGCAGTACTTC
CASSEGRVPSYEQYF
>TRBJ2-1|NA|NA|TRBV6-5
TGTGCCAGCAGCCCCGGTGTATCGGACTACAATGAGCAGTTCTTC
CASSPGVSDYNEQFF
>TRBJ1-5|NA|once|TRBV15
TGTGCCACCAGCAGAGATCTATCGGGGGTCAATCAGCCCCAGCATTTT
CATSRDLSGVNQPQHF
>TRBJ2-5|NA|NA|TRBV10-2
TGCGCCAGCAGTTTACTCGGGGTTCAAGAGACCCAGTACTTC
CASSLLGVQETQYF
>TRBJ2-2|NA|NA|TRBV15
TGTGCCACCAGCAAACCCTTGGGGGGCGGGTTGATGGTCGGGGAGCTGTTTTTT
CATSKPLGGGLMVGELFF
>TRBJ1-5|NA|NA|TRBV6-5
TGTGCCAGCAGTTCGGACGAAAAAAATCAGCCCCAGCATTTT
CASSSDEKNQPQHF
>TRBJ2-2|TRBD1|NA|TRBV2
TGTGCCAGCCTCCTACAGGGGGCGGCCGGGGAGCTGTTTTTT
CASLLQGAAGELFF
>TRBJ2-3|NA|NA|TRBV25-1
TGTGCCAGCAGTGTAAGGCCAGATACGCAGTATTTT
CASSVRPDTQYF
>TRBJ2-7|TRBD2|NA|TRBV4-1
TGCGCCAGCAGCCAAGACATAGCGGGAGCCAACGAGCAGTACTTC
CASSQDIAGANEQYF
>TRBJ1-6|TRBD1|NA|TRBV7-2
TGTGCCAGCAGCTTAGCTCGGGACAGGGCACCCCTCCACTTT
CASSLARDRAPLHF